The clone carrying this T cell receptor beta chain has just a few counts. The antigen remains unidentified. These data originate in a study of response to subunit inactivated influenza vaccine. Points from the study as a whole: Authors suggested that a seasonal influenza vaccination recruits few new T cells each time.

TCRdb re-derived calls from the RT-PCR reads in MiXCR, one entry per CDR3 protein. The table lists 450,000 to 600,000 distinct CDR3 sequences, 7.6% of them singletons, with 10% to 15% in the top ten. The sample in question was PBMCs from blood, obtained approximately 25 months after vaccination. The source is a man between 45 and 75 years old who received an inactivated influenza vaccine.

CDR3: CASSPGDYQPQHF. CDR3 nucleotides: TGTGCCAGCAGCCCGGGGGACTATCAGCCCCAGCATTTT. The genes are TRBV5-5 and TRBJ1-5, with a weak D call TRBD1 (5 bases). This CDR3 comprises 13 residues. V lost 4 bases and J lost 5, with 10 bases in between. CDR1 SGHKS and CDR2 YYEKEE come from the germline V gene (reference sequence). Using reference TRBV5-5 and TRBJ1-5 for the parts outside the CDR3, the full variable domain is DAGVTQSPTHLIKTRGQQVTLRCSPISGHKSVSWYQQVLGQGPQFIFQYYEKEERGRGNFPDRFSARQFPNYSSELNVNALLLGDSALYLCASSPGDYQPQHFGDGTRLSIL.